This T cell receptor beta chain was documented in a study of cytomegalovirus exposure and HLA in healthy donors. Study results and limitations: Differences between HLA loci emerged in a later analysis of TCR association rates, with DRB1 most and HLA-C fewest. An analysis done earlier found most TCR beta V segments productive about 87% or about 30% of the time.

PCR amplification relied on 60 Vbeta primers (plus 13 Jbeta primers). The assay was immunoSEQ multiplex PCR, and TCRdb's table has in-frame clones only and misses some. The table shows some 140,000 clones, with about three quarters occurring only once. Points on this clone: Its antigen is unknown.

The CDR3 extends over 17 amino acids. Germline V CDR1 and CDR2: SGHVS, FQNEAQ. The J segment lost 2 bases and the V segment lost 5 bases, leaving 9 bases of the junction unmatched. The TCR was taken from a male donor in good health and CMV-seropositive. V is TRBV7-8 and J is TRBJ2-2; 9 bases line up with TRBD2. The sequencing input was PBMCs. CDR3 protein: CASSPVPTSGNTGELFF. CDR3 DNA sequence: TGTGCCAGCAGCCCCGTCCCGACTAGCGGAAACACCGGGGAGCTGTTTTTT. The whole variable domain, filled in from reference TRBV7-8 and TRBJ2-2, reads GAGVSQSPRYKVAKRGQDVALRCDPISGHVSLFWYQQALGQGPEFLTYFQNEAQLDKSGLPSDRFFAERPEGSVSTLKIQRTQQEDSAVYLCASSPVPTSGNTGELFFGEGSRLTVL.